This T cell receptor beta chain comes out of a study of technical replicates of blood from a handful of donors. The repertoire was sequenced with immunoSEQ multiplex PCR; TCRdb's copy has only in-frame clones and lacks some. In the table there are about 56,000 clones, approximately 92% of which are singletons. What was sequenced was PBMCs. This sequence was found in a human donor in good health. Some clones in this sample may be carry-over from other donors' samples.

The CDR3 is CASSYSRDEQYF. The DNA of the CDR3 is TGTGCCAGCAGTTACTCGAGGGACGAGCAGTACTTC. This chain joins TRBV6-6 and TRBJ2-7; D is possibly TRBD2 (5 bases). The CDR3 runs 12 residues. The germline gives CDR1 MNHNY, CDR2 SVGAGI (reference sequence). V dropped 0 bases and J dropped 5 bases, with 5 bases sitting between them.